These 17 T cell receptor beta chains share one sample of origin, sequenced in a study of T-cell reconstitution after alpha-beta-depleted transplantation in children. It was with unique molecular identifiers that the TCRbeta library was prepared. One entry per CDR3 protein, called by TCRdb with MiXCR from the PCR reads. In the table there are some 290,000 distinct CDR3 sequences, roughly 25% of which are singletons. The starting material was PBMCs, mostly from graft donor cells, obtained 180 days after TCRalphabeta/CD19-depleted stem cell transplant. The receptors stem from a male patient aged 5 to 17 who had a stem cell transplant for acute lymphoblastic leukemia, so the T cells may come from the graft donor.

The chain joins TRBV28 to TRBJ2-5, with 9 bases aligning to TRBD2. V was clipped by 2 bases and J by 5 bases; unmatched bases: 9. This CDR3 comprises 16 residues. Germline V CDR1 and CDR2: MDHEN, SYDVKM. CDR3 amino acids: CASSLLAGGGEETQYF. DNA for the CDR3: TGTGCCAGCAGTTTACTGGCGGGAGGGGGAGAGGAGACCCAGTACTTC. The full variable domain, with the rest looked up from reference TRBV28 and TRBJ2-5, is DVKVTQSSRYLVKRTGEKVFLECVQDMDHENMFWYRQDPGLGLRLIYFSYDVKMKEKGDIPEGYSVSREKKERFSLILESASTNQTSMYLCASSLLAGGGEETQYFGPGTRLLVL.

This clonotype occurred a few times. An end of the junction does not agree with germline; a read error may underlie this. The chain is built from TRBV25-1 and TRBJ2-7; D is unclear. Germline V lookup: CDR1 MGHDK, CDR2 SYGVNS. The CDR3 has 13 amino acids. This CDR3 reads CASSEWSSHEQYF. CDR3 nucleotides: TGTGCCAGCAGTGAATGGAGCTCCCACGAGCAGTACTTC.

The V call is TRBV5-1, the J call TRBJ2-6; D not resolved. Between the trimmed V and J ends, which lost 5 bases and 0 bases, there was a span of 15 bases. Germline lookup yields CDR1 SGHRS and CDR2 YFSETQ. The CDR3 length is 17 residues. Written as DNA, the CDR3 is TGCGCCAGCAGTCATAGGCCCCCGGGCTCTGGGGCCAACGTCCTGACTTTC. Protein: CASSHRPPGSGANVLTF. The whole variable domain, remainder taken from reference TRBV5-1 and TRBJ2-6, is KAGVTQTPRYLIKTRGQQVTLSCSPISGHRSVSWYQQTPGQGLQFLFEYFSETQRNKGNFPGRFSGRQFSNSRSEMNVSTLELGDSALYLCASSHRPPGSGANVLTFGAGSRLTVL.

The rearrangement links TRBV4-1 to TRBJ1-4; TRBD1 is a possible D gene (5 bases). Trimming cost V 3 bases and J 13 bases, with 12 bases left between them. Germline CDR1 MGHRA, CDR2 YSYEKL. This CDR3 comprises 12 residues. The CDR3 here is CASSHPLGVLFF. CDR3 nucleotide sequence: TGCGCCAGCAGCCACCCCTTGGGGGTACTGTTTTTT.

This chain connects TRBV9 to TRBJ2-2; D gene unclear. With 4 bases removed from V and 4 bases from J, the gap between germline ends came to 14 bases. This CDR3 is 15 amino acids long. Germline CDR1 is SGDLS and CDR2 is YYNGEE. This CDR3 reads CASSRVKQFTGELFF. The CDR3 DNA reads TGTGCCAGCAGCCGAGTTAAACAGTTCACCGGGGAGCTGTTTTTT.

V and J are TRBV2 and TRBJ2-1, with D possibly being TRBD2 (5 bases). Per germline, CDR1 SNHLY and CDR2 FYNNEI. The CDR3 covers 16 residues. The V gene lost 4 bases and the J gene lost 3 bases, with 16 bases spanning the gap. The CDR3 sequence: CASSGEGRVLYNEQFF. For the CDR3, the DNA is TGTGCCAGCAGTGGGGAAGGGCGGGTCCTCTACAATGAGCAGTTCTTC.

V gene TRBV12-3 or TRBV12-4 combines with J gene TRBJ1-3, with D possibly matching TRBD1 (6 bases). Between the trimmed V and J ends, which lost 5 bases and 4 bases, there was a span of 12 bases. CDR3 length: 14 residues. The DNA of the CDR3 is TGTGCCAGCAGTCCCCGGGGGCACGGAAACACCATATATTTT. Protein: CASSPRGHGNTIYF.

The gene calls are TRBV27 and TRBJ1-2, with a tentative D call TRBD1 (6 bases). Germline CDR1 is MNHEY and CDR2 is SMNVEV (reference sequence). This CDR3 comprises 15 residues. The V end was cut by 2 bases, the J end by 4 bases, with 14 bases between. The CDR3 loop is CASSLRDNPIYGYTF. The DNA for the CDR3 is TGTGCCAGCAGTTTACGGGACAACCCTATCTATGGCTACACCTTC.

In its sample, this clonotype was seen a few times. The chain is built from TRBV12-3 or TRBV12-4 and TRBJ2-7, with D possibly being TRBD1 (6 bases). The CDR3 totals 12 residues. V dropped 7 bases and J dropped 8 bases, with 15 bases sitting between them. The DNA for the CDR3 is TGTGCCAGCACCGACAGGTGGGGAAAGCAGTACTTC. Translated, it gives CASTDRWGKQYF.

V gene TRBV5-1 combines with J gene TRBJ2-7, with unresolved D. Deletions cut 0 bases from V and 0 bases from J, with 7 bases between. The CDR3 totals 14 residues. Germline values: CDR1 SGHRS, CDR2 YFSETQ. CDR3 DNA sequence: TGCGCCAGCAGCTTGGCCAGCCTCTCCTACGAGCAGTACTTC. Encoded protein: CASSLASLSYEQYF. The variable domain in full, completed from reference TRBV5-1 and TRBJ2-7, reads KAGVTQTPRYLIKTRGQQVTLSCSPISGHRSVSWYQQTPGQGLQFLFEYFSETQRNKGNFPGRFSGRQFSNSRSEMNVSTLELGDSALYLCASSLASLSYEQYFGPGTRLTVT.

The chain carries TRBV6-5 and TRBJ2-3, with TRBD1 matching 8 bases. The germline V gene has CDR1 MNHEY and CDR2 SVGAGI. The V segment lost 5 bases and the J segment 4 bases; nucleotides outside the gene matches: 8. This CDR3 has 15 amino acids. CDR3 in amino acids: CASSTYRGTADTQYF. CDR3 sequence (DNA): TGTGCCAGCAGTACTTACAGGGGGACGGCAGATACGCAGTATTTT.

A few counts support this clonotype. V gene TRBV4-1 combines with J gene TRBJ1-2; 8 nucleotides agree with TRBD1. This CDR3 has 13 residues. Trimming removed 3 bases from V and 8 bases from J; junction bases left unmatched: 5. From germline, CDR1 is MGHRA and CDR2 YSYEKL. The CDR3 loop reads CASSQGQEVGYTF. CDR3 bases: TGCGCCAGCAGCCAGGGACAGGAGGTGGGCTACACCTTC.

At least ten counts were recorded for this clonotype. The chain recombines TRBV5-1 with TRBJ2-1; TRBD2 matches at 12 bases. The V gene end was trimmed by 3 bases and the J gene end by 0 bases; junction bases not matched to a gene: 1. This CDR3 spans 16 amino acids. Germline V lookup: CDR1 SGHRS, CDR2 YFSETQ. CDR3 in amino acids: CASSSTSGSSYNEQFF. The DNA for the CDR3 is TGCGCCAGCAGCTCGACTAGCGGGAGCTCCTACAATGAGCAGTTCTTC.

This clonotype turned up a few times. It may be a read error: a sequence one base away is much more abundant. The chain employs TRBV29-1 and TRBJ2-1; TRBD2 matches 11 bases. The CDR3 runs to 15 residues. Germline values: CDR1 SQVTM, CDR2 ANQGSEA. The CDR3 DNA follows: TGCAACGTTGATACTCCAGGACTAGCGGGCTATGAGCAGTTCTTC. The encoded protein is CNVDTPGLAGYEQFF.

V is TRBV11-2 and J is TRBJ1-1; 8 positions match TRBD1. The V gene's germline CDR1 is SGHAT and CDR2 FQNNGV. The CDR3 is 15 amino acids. After removal of 4 bases from V and 3 bases from J, the junction contained 7 bases not matched to a gene. In nucleotides, the CDR3 is TGTGCCAGCAGCTCCCGTCCCAGGGGGCACACTGAAGCTTTCTTT. Residues: CASSSRPRGHTEAFF.

The CDR3 sequence is CASSLRGRGIDEQYF. The CDR3 DNA follows: TGTGCCAGCAGCCTTAGGGGGCGCGGAATCGACGAGCAGTACTTC. The chain links TRBV5-6 to TRBJ2-7, with 7 bases matching TRBD1. The CDR3 consists of 15 residues. J lost 5 bases, V lost 4 bases, and 12 bases had no gene match. CDR1 is SGHDT and CDR2 is YYEEEE in the germline V gene.

This clonotype was observed a few times. This chain joins TRBV27 and TRBJ2-7; a weak D match, TRBD2 (5 bases). Germline V gene sequence: CDR1 MNHEY, CDR2 SMNVEV (reference sequence). V was clipped by 4 bases and J by 4 bases, with 11 bases between them. The CDR3 spans 13 residues. The DNA of the CDR3 is TGTGCCAGCAGTTCGGGATTGCGGTACGAGCAGTACTTC. This gives the protein CASSSGLRYEQYF.